This T cell receptor (beta chain) was recorded in a study of blood T cells in healthy people across ages. Study-wide results and limits: Age showed a roughly linear inverse relationship with TCR beta diversity per million T cells.

For the second PCR, which ran for about 6 to 11 cycles, a sample-barcoded 5' primer and a J-beta primer mix were used. TCRdb analysed the 5' RACE reads with MiXCR anew, one entry per CDR3 protein. The sample lists hundreds of thousands of distinct CDR3 sequences, around two fifths occurring once. A word on this clonotype: The antigen remains undetermined.

This CDR3 is built from 15 residues. Germline CDR1 reads SGHAT; CDR2 reads FQNNGV. Trimming removed 1 base from V and 1 base from J, with 10 bases in between. The origin of this receptor is a man aged 55 to 69 in good health. Sequencing was carried out using blood. The chain combines TRBV11-2 with TRBJ1-1; D is undetermined. The CDR3 spells CASSLGAATNTEAFF. DNA for the CDR3: TGTGCCAGCAGCTTAGGTGCTGCCACGAACACTGAAGCTTTCTTT.